The TCR beta chain under discussion was sequenced for a study of shared clonotypes between healthy human individuals. Study observations and caveats: Compared with clonotypes that all four donors shared, non-shared clonotypes had lower generation probabilities.

The V gene's germline CDR1 is SNHLY and CDR2 FYNNEI. Trimming pared 3 bases from V and 8 bases from J, leaving 13 bases between. There are 14 residues in the CDR3. Remarks on this clone: Its antigen is as yet unknown.

The study ran the assay at deep level. Produced via immunoSEQ multiplex PCR; TCRdb's table is partial and in-frame only. The sample has hundreds of thousands of clones; roughly 95% are singletons. Splitting of CD4+ cells produced CD45RA+ naive and CD45RA-negative memory subsets. This chain joins TRBV2 and TRBJ1-4; D is undetermined. The receptor comes from a woman aged 25-40 years in good health. The sequenced sample consisted of naive CD4+ T cells sorted from blood. The sample's subset: CD45RA+ positively selected. Here the CDR3 DNA reads TGTGCCAGCAGTGATGGGCTGGGGTTGGAAAAACTGTTTTTT. This encodes CASSDGLGLEKLFF.